One sample yielded the 28 T cell receptor beta chains listed below, sequenced in a study of blood T cell repertoires in COVID-19 (dated by TCRdb to about 2020). Receptor libraries were prepared by the immunoSEQ multiplex PCR assay. TCRdb's version of the immuneACCESS table is confined to in-frame rearrangements and falls short of the full clone set. An unresolved V gene accounts for under half of the shortfall where checked; the remainder is of unknown origin. This sample has approximately 140,000 clones in its table, and about 88% of those were observed once. The ten most abundant clones make up roughly 10% of the sample. Sequencing used peripheral blood. The receptors derive from a man aged 45-65 years with active or convalescent COVID-19.

The chain couples TRBV5-1 to TRBJ2-1; D perhaps matches TRBD1 (7 bases). CDR3 length: 17 residues. CDR1 is SGHRS, CDR2 YFSETQ, per germline. V was shortened by 4 bases and J by 0 bases, with 17 bases between the two germline ends. CDR3 amino acids: CASSLDPGGSSYNEQFF. The CDR3 DNA follows: TGCGCCAGCAGCCTCGACCCAGGGGGGAGCTCCTACAATGAGCAGTTCTTC.

This chain's CDR3 is CASSSGTGGYGYTF. Written as DNA, the CDR3 is TGTGCCAGCAGTTCCGGGACAGGGGGCTATGGCTACACCTTC. The chain joins TRBV27 to TRBJ1-2; 11 nucleotides align to TRBD1. The CDR3 sequence is 14 residues long. The J segment lost 4 bases and the V segment lost 4 bases, leaving 2 bases of the junction unmatched. In germline, CDR1 is MNHEY, CDR2 SMNVEV (reference sequence).

The chain joins TRBV2 to TRBJ2-2; 8 bases fit TRBD1. After removal of 6 bases from V and 2 bases from J, the junction contained 5 bases not matched to a gene. The germline gives CDR1 SNHLY, CDR2 FYNNEI. The CDR3 is made up of 15 amino acids. CDR3 coding DNA: TGTGCCAGCAGCGACAGGGGAAGTAACACCGGGGAGCTGTTTTTT. Its protein is CASSDRGSNTGELFF.

This clone was counted between two and nine times. The J gene is TRBJ1-2, the V gene TRBV7-2, with D unclear. Germline V gene sequence: CDR1 SGHTA, CDR2 FQGNSA. Deletions cut 5 bases from V and 4 bases from J, with 14 bases between. The CDR3 contains 14 residues. The CDR3 sequence: CASSQRRITYGYTF. The CDR3 bases are TGTGCCAGCAGCCAACGTAGAATAACCTATGGCTACACCTTC.

Only one count was recorded for this clone. V usage is TRBV7-9 and J usage is TRBJ2-2; D unresolved. The length of the CDR3 is 15 residues. Trimming stripped 7 bases from V and 0 bases from J, with 12 bases between. The germline gives CDR1 SEHNR, CDR2 FQNEAQ (reference sequence). In DNA form, the CDR3 reads TGTGCCAGCACCCTCTATCCCGCGAACACCGGGGAGCTGTTTTTT. Its protein product is CASTLYPANTGELFF.

V usage is TRBV6-6 and J usage is TRBJ2-2, with D possibly being TRBD1 (6 bases). V shed 8 bases and J shed 4 bases, with 14 bases lying between them. Germline V gene lookup returns CDR1 MNHNY and CDR2 SVGAGI (reference sequence). This CDR3 has 14 residues. This chain's CDR3 is CASQGGLGTGELFF. The CDR3 DNA reads as TGTGCCAGCCAAGGGGGTCTGGGCACCGGGGAGCTGTTTTTT.

This clone occurred once. The chain is built from TRBV7-2 and TRBJ1-6; no firm D call. V lost 1 base to trimming and J lost 10 bases, with 5 bases between them. CDR1 is SGHTA, CDR2 FQGNSA, per germline. The CDR3 contains 12 residues. The CDR3 nucleotides are TGTGCCAGCAGCTTAGTCCTCTCACCCCTCCACTTT. Residues: CASSLVLSPLHF.

The chain couples TRBV5-4 to TRBJ2-5; 9 nucleotides agree with TRBD1. The germline V gene encodes CDR1 SGHNT and CDR2 YYREEE (reference sequence). Trimming took 3 bases from V and 4 from J; bases not matched to a gene: 7. The CDR3 is 15 amino acids. The chain's CDR3 is CASSSPGQGAETQYF. CDR3 sequence (DNA): TGTGCCAGCAGCTCGCCGGGACAGGGCGCAGAGACCCAGTACTTC.

The rearrangement joins TRBV27 to TRBJ2-6; D gene uncertain. Germline V gene lookup returns CDR1 MNHEY and CDR2 SMNVEV (reference sequence). Trimming removed 6 bases from V and 2 bases from J, with 5 bases in between. The CDR3 has 13 amino acids. The CDR3 loop is CASSSAGANVLTF. The CDR3 coding sequence is TGTGCCAGCAGCTCGGCTGGGGCCAACGTCCTGACTTTC.

This clone showed up just once. This chain connects TRBV30 to TRBJ1-1; TRBD1 matches 7 bases. The length of the CDR3 is 13 residues. V shed 2 bases and J 1 base; nucleotides not matched to a gene: 1. In germline, CDR1 is GTSNPN, CDR2 SVGIG (reference sequence). The CDR3, as DNA: TGTGCCTGGAGTCGACAGGGGAACACTGAAGCTTTCTTT. Translation: CAWSRQGNTEAFF.

CDR3 coding DNA: TGTGCCAGCAGTCCCTTCGGGTTGGGACAGGGTACCTACGAGCAGTACTTC. Translation gives CASSPFGLGQGTYEQYF. The chain carries TRBV28 and TRBJ2-7; 9 bases map to TRBD1. V was clipped by 5 bases and J by 2 bases; unmatched bases: 13. There are 17 residues in the CDR3. CDR1 is MDHEN and CDR2 is SYDVKM in the germline V gene.

This clone came up once. This chain joins TRBV7-9 and TRBJ2-7; TRBD1 aligns across 7 bases. CDR1 is SEHNR and CDR2 is FQNEAQ in the germline V gene (reference sequence). The V gene end was trimmed by 6 bases and the J gene end by 3 bases; junction bases not matched to a gene: 8. CDR3 length: 14 amino acids. The CDR3 DNA reads as TGTGCCAGCAGGGCACTTGACAGGGACTACGAGCAGTACTTC. Translation gives CASRALDRDYEQYF.

J is TRBJ2-5 and V is TRBV28; 8 positions agree with TRBD2. CDR1 MDHEN and CDR2 SYDVKM come from the germline V gene. The CDR3 is 14 residues long. V dropped 5 bases and J dropped 1; count of bases not matched to a gene: 3. CDR3 in amino acids: CASSMTSAQETQYF. CDR3 DNA: TGTGCCAGCAGTATGACTAGCGCCCAAGAGACCCAGTACTTC.

With respect to this clone: Sequence at one end of the junction differs from germline and may be a read error. V is TRBV6-2 or TRBV6-3 and J is TRBJ2-2, with 8 bases matching TRBD2. CDR3 length equals 12 residues. Germline values: CDR1 MNHEY, CDR2 SVGEGT. The CDR3 DNA reads TGTGCCAGCAGTTACCTCCGGGGGGGAGTCGTTTTT. It specifies CASSYLRGGVVF.

The genes are TRBV7-8 and TRBJ2-3; 9 nucleotides line up with TRBD2. The CDR3 contains 16 residues. Germline-derived CDR1 and CDR2 are SGHVS and FQNEAQ. V lost 2 bases and J lost 8; bases outside the gene matches: 11. The CDR3 DNA is TGTGCCAGCAGCTTACTAGCGGGACAACTCTCTGGTACGCAGTATTTT. Translating gives CASSLLAGQLSGTQYF.

This chain uses TRBV7-6 with TRBJ2-7, with D tentatively TRBD1 (5 bases). Trimming took 5 bases from V and 0 from J, leaving 14 bases between them. Germline CDR1 and CDR2: SGHVS and FNYEAQ. The CDR3 is 15 amino acids. This CDR3 is CASSTQGLSSYEQYF. Here the CDR3 DNA reads TGTGCCAGCAGCACCCAGGGTTTAAGCTCCTACGAGCAGTACTTC.

The chain couples TRBV5-1 to TRBJ2-3; D gene ambiguous. The germline V gene encodes CDR1 SGHRS and CDR2 YFSETQ. Trimming removed 2 bases from V and 0 bases from J, with 10 bases in between. This CDR3 is 15 amino acids long. The CDR3 DNA reads TGCGCCAGCAGCTTATCTATAACTAGCACAGATACGCAGTATTTT. It is translated as CASSLSITSTDTQYF.

This chain joins TRBV7-9 and TRBJ1-2; the D gene is possibly TRBD1 (6 bases). Trimming left V 5 bases short and J 0 bases short, with 13 bases between. The CDR3 sequence is 15 residues long. Germline V gene data show CDR1 as SEHNR and CDR2 as FQNEAQ (reference sequence). CDR3 DNA: TGTGCCAGCAGCACGATCAGGGGTCCTAACTATGGCTACACCTTC. It translates to CASSTIRGPNYGYTF.

This rearrangement joins TRBV7-9 to TRBJ1-4, with TRBD1 matching over 8 bases. The trim removed 4 bases at V and 8 bases at J, leaving 9 bases unmatched. Germline CDR1 SEHNR, CDR2 FQNEAQ (reference sequence). The CDR3 is 15 residues long. As DNA, the CDR3 is TGTGCCAGCAGCTCAGGACAGGGCGAGGGAGAAAAACTGTTTTTT. This translates into CASSSGQGEGEKLFF.

The chain links TRBV4-3 to TRBJ2-7, with a tentative D call TRBD2 (6 bases). This CDR3 has 18 amino acids. V was shortened by 0 bases and J by 0 bases, with 18 bases between the two germline ends. In germline, CDR1 is LGHNA, CDR2 YSLEER. CDR3 coding DNA: TGCGCCAGCAGCCAAGATAGGGGAGGCTACGGTAGCTCCTACGAGCAGTACTTC. This encodes CASSQDRGGYGSSYEQYF.

The chain carries TRBV7-3 and TRBJ1-1, with D maybe TRBD1 (5 bases). The CDR3 sequence is 13 residues long. V was clipped by 6 bases and J by 1 base, with 9 bases between them. Looked up from germline, CDR1 is SGHTA and CDR2 is FQGTGA. The CDR3 loop reads CASRLGQNTEAFF. CDR3 in DNA: TGTGCCAGCAGACTCGGACAGAACACTGAAGCTTTCTTT.

This chain uses TRBV11-1 with TRBJ1-6; no firm D call. CDR1 is SGHAT, CDR2 FQDESV, per germline (reference sequence). Trimming took 5 bases from V and 5 from J, leaving 10 bases between them. This CDR3 is 14 amino acids long. In DNA form, the CDR3 reads TGTGCCAGCAGCCGGGCGGGGAATAATTCACCCCTCCACTTT. Its translation: CASSRAGNNSPLHF.

This chain joins TRBV3-1 (or the pseudogene TRBV3-2) and TRBJ2-5; D is perhaps TRBD2 (6 bases). The CDR3 has 17 amino acids. Germline V gives CDR1 LGHDT, CDR2 YNNKEL (reference sequence). V shed 4 bases and J shed 2 bases, with 20 bases lying between them. The CDR3 DNA reads as TGTGCCAGCAGCCCCCTGATTGAGGGGAGGACGCAAGAGACCCAGTACTTC. Translating it yields CASSPLIEGRTQETQYF.

This sequence joins TRBV11-3 and TRBJ2-7; 8 bases are a match to TRBD1. Germline V lookup: CDR1 SGHNT, CDR2 YENEEA. V lost 5 bases to trimming and J lost 4 bases; unmatched junction nucleotides: 4. This CDR3 region has 13 residues. Written as DNA, the CDR3 is TGTGCCAGCAGCATCGGACAGGGATACGAGCAGTACTTC. Translation gives CASSIGQGYEQYF.

A note on this clone: Additional DNA sequences in this sample encode the identical CDR3. The genes are TRBV5-1 and TRBJ1-6; D unclear. The CDR3 loop spans 14 amino acids. The germline CDR1 and CDR2 sequences are SGHRS and YFSETQ. The V end was cut by 5 bases, the J end by 0 bases, with 6 bases between. The CDR3 spells CASRVSSYNSPLHF. The CDR3 DNA is TGCGCCAGCAGGGTGAGCTCCTATAATTCACCCCTCCACTTT.

This rearrangement joins TRBV18 to TRBJ2-7, with a weak D call TRBD1 (6 bases). The CDR3 contains 15 residues. V lost 1 base, J lost 0 bases, and 10 bases lay in between. The germline V gene has CDR1 KGHSH and CDR2 LQKENI. The CDR3 coding sequence is TGTGCCAGCTCACCACATATGGACAGCTCCTACGAGCAGTACTTC. This sequence encodes CASSPHMDSSYEQYF.

The chain has TRBV5-1 and TRBJ2-7; 12 nucleotides align to TRBD2. Trimming took 4 bases from V and 3 from J; bases not matched to a gene: 5. Germline V gene lookup returns CDR1 SGHRS and CDR2 YFSETQ. This CDR3 has 15 residues. The CDR3 region has the DNA TGCGCCAGCAGCGGGCCGACTAGCGGGGGCTACGAGCAGTACTTC. This gives the protein CASSGPTSGGYEQYF.

The V gene is TRBV9, the J gene TRBJ2-7; D remains unclear. V gave up 0 bases and J gave up 3 bases, with 7 bases separating them. This CDR3 has 13 amino acids. The germline V gene encodes CDR1 SGDLS and CDR2 YYNGEE. In DNA form, the CDR3 reads TGTGCCAGCAGCGTAGGCGTTAGCTACGAGCAGTACTTC. Protein product: CASSVGVSYEQYF.